This T cell receptor beta chain originates from a study of vaccination and CD4 T cells after COVID-19. Oncomine TCR Beta short-read sequencing was applied to DNA from cultured CD4+ T cells. TCRdb independently ran MiXCR on the PCR reads; one entry per CDR3 protein. This table has roughly 24,000 distinct CDR3 sequences, around 66% appearing once. Germline V gene data show CDR1 as SNHLY and CDR2 as FYNNEI. This CDR3 spans 15 amino acids. Trimming took 0 bases from V and 6 from J, leaving 11 bases between them. In the case of this clonotype: Its antigen is not known.

The treatment denotes: roughly 11-day PBMC culture with coronavirus spike peptide pools or control peptides (ViraFEST assay). This chain joins TRBV2 and TRBJ2-2, with D perhaps assigned TRBD1 or TRBD2 (5 bases each). Sequencing used CD4+ T cells from blood, cultured in vitro. The sequence came from a human donor who had recovered from COVID-19. The CDR3 DNA reads TGTGCCAGCAGTGAAGCGCCAGGGAGTCCCGGGGAGCTGTTTTTT. Translating gives CASSEAPGSPGELFF.